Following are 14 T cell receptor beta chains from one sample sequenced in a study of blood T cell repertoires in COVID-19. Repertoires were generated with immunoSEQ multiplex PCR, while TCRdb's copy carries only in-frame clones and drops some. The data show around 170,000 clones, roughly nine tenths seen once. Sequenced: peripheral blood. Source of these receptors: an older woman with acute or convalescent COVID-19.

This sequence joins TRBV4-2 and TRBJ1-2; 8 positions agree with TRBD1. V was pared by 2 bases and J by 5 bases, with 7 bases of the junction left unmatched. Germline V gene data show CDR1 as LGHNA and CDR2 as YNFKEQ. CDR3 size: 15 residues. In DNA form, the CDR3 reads TGTGCCAGCAGCCAAAACACAGGGGGAGGGTATGGCTACACCTTC. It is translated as CASSQNTGGGYGYTF.

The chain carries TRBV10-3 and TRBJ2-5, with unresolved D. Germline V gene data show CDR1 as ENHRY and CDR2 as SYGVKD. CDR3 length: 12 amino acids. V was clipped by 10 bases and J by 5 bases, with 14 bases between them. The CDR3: CATSVRGETQYF. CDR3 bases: TGTGCCACCTCCGTGCGCGGTGAGACCCAGTACTTC.

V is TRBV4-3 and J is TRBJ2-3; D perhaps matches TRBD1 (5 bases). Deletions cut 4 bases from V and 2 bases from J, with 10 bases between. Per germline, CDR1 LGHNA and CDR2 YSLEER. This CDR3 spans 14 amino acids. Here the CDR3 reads CASSRRASTDTQYF. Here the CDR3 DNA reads TGCGCCAGCAGCCGCAGGGCCTCCACAGATACGCAGTATTTT.

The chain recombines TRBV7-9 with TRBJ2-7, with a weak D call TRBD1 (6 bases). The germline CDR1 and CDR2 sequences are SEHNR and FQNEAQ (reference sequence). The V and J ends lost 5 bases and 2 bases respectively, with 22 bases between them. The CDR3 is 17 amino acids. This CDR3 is CASSHDHLGADAYEQYF. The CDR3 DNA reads TGTGCCAGCAGCCACGATCATCTGGGGGCCGATGCCTACGAGCAGTACTTC.

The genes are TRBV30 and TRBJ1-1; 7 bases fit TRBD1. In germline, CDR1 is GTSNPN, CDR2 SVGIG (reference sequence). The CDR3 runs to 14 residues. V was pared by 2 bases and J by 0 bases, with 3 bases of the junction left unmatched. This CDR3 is CAWSKGALNTEAFF. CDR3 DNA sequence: TGTGCCTGGAGTAAGGGGGCACTGAACACTGAAGCTTTCTTT. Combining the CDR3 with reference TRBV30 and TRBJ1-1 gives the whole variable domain SQTIHQWPATLVQPVGSPLSLECTVEGTSNPNLYWYRQAAGRGLQLLFYSVGIGQISSEVPQNLSASRPQDRQFILSSKKLLLSDSGFYLCAWSKGALNTEAFFGQGTRLTVV.

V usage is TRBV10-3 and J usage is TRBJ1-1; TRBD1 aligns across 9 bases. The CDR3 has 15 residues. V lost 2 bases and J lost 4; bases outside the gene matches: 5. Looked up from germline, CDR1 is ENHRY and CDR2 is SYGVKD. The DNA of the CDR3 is TGTGCCATCAGTGAGCCAGGACAGGGGCCCACTGAAGCTTTCTTT. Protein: CAISEPGQGPTEAFF.

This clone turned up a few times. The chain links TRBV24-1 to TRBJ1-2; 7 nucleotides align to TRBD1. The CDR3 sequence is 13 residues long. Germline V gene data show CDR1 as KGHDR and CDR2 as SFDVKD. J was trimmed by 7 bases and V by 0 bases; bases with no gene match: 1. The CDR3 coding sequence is TGTGCCACCAGTGATTTGCACAGGGGTGGCTACACCTTC. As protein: CATSDLHRGGYTF.

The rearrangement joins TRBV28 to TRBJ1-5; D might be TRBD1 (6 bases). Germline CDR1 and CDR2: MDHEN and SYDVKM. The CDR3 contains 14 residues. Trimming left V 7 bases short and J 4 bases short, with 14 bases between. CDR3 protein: CASTLDRINQPQHF. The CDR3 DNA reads TGTGCCAGCACACTCGACAGGATAAATCAGCCCCAGCATTTT.

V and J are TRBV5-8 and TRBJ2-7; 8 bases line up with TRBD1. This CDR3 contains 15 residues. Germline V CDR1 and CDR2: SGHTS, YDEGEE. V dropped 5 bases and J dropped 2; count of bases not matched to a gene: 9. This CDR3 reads CASSGQGRGTYEQYF. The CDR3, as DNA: TGTGCCAGCAGTGGACAGGGCCGGGGCACCTACGAGCAGTACTTC. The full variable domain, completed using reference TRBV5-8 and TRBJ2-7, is EAGVTQSPTHLIKTRGQQATLRCSPISGHTSVYWYQQALGLGLQFLLWYDEGEERNRGNFPPRFSGRQFPNYSSELNVNALELEDSALYLCASSGQGRGTYEQYFGPGTRLTVT.

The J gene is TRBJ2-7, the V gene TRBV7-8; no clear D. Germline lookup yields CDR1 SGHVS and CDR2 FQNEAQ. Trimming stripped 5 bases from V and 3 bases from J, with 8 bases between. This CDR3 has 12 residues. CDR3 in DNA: TGTGCCAGCAGCGTCCAGGACTACGAGCAGTACTTC. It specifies CASSVQDYEQYF.

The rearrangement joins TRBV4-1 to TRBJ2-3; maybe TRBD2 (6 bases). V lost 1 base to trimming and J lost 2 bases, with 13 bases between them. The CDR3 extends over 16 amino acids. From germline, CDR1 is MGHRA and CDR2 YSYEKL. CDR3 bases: TGCGCCAGCAGCCAAGGCGGGACGCCCGCCACAGATACGCAGTATTTT. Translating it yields CASSQGGTPATDTQYF.

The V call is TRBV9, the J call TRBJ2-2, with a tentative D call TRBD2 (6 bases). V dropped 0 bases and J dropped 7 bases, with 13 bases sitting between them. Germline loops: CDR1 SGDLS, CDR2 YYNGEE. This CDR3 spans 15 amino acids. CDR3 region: CASSVGAAGGGELFF. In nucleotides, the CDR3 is TGTGCCAGCAGCGTAGGTGCGGCCGGGGGCGGGGAGCTGTTTTTT. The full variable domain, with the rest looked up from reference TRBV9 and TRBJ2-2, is DSGVTQTPKHLITATGQRVTLRCSPRSGDLSVYWYQQSLDQGLQFLIQYYNGEERAKGNILERFSAQQFPDLHSELNLSSLELGDSALYFCASSVGAAGGGELFFGEGSRLTVL.

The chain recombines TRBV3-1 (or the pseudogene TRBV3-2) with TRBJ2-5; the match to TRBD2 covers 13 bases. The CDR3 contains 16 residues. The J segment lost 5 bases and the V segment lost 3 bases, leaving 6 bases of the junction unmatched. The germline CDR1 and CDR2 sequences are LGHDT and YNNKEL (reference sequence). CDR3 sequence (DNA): TGTGCCAGCAGCCATTGGGGACTAGCGGGGAGGGAGACCCAGTACTTC. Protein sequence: CASSHWGLAGRETQYF.

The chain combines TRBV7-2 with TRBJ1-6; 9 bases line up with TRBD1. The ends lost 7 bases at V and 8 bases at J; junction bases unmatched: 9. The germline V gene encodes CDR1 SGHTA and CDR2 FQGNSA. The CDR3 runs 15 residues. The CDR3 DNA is TGTGCCAGCACATTAACAGGGGGCGTTTATTCACCCCTCCACTTT. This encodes CASTLTGGVYSPLHF.